This T cell receptor beta chain was captured in a study of cytomegalovirus exposure and HLA in healthy donors. Looking at the study overall: The Caucasian-associated ancestry cluster contained 65% to 85% of the approximately 430 genotyped donors. Notes on the study in general: Many donors shared some public TCRs, even though most TCR sequences were rare. According to an earlier analysis, most TCR beta V segments yielded productive rearrangements about 87% or about 30% of the time. It was assumed in the presence/absence analyses that sequencing depth was roughly uniform across donors.

CDR1 is MNHNS, CDR2 SASEGT, per germline. The V segment lost 2 bases and the J segment 4 bases; nucleotides outside the gene matches: 3. The CDR3 sequence is 14 residues long. Primers for the PCR totalled 60 Vbeta and 13 Jbeta. Libraries were prepared by immunoSEQ multiplex PCR; TCRdb keeps only in-frame clonotypes and omits some of them. This sample has 200,000 to 250,000 clones, with around 80% found just once. About this clone: Its antigen is not known.

The clonotype was recovered from a man younger than 35 in good health and CMV-seronegative. The sequenced sample consisted of PBMCs. V is TRBV6-1 and J is TRBJ2-3; TRBD1 aligns across 7 bases. CDR3 nucleotides: TGTGCCAGCAGTGAAAGGGGGCCCCCAGATACGCAGTATTTT. As protein: CASSERGPPDTQYF.